A single sample gave rise to the 18 T cell receptor beta chains below, sequenced in a study of immune characterization of retroperitoneal liposarcoma. TCRdb ran MiXCR on the PCR reads and lists one entry per CDR3 protein. The profile covers around 20,000 distinct CDR3 sequences, with around two fifths appearing a single time and roughly 7.4% taken by the ten largest. The sample comprised blood. Every receptor here comes from a male donor with retroperitoneal liposarcoma.

V usage is TRBV7-9 and J usage is TRBJ2-5; possibly TRBD1 for D (6 bases). With 5 bases removed from V and 11 bases from J, the gap between germline ends came to 15 bases. This CDR3 spans 12 amino acids. Looked up from germline, CDR1 is SEHNR and CDR2 is FQNEAQ (reference sequence). CDR3 residues: CASSTPGDEQYF. The CDR3 DNA follows: TGTGCCAGCAGCACACCAGGGGATGAGCAGTACTTC.

This chain joins TRBV6-6 and TRBJ1-1; D might be TRBD1 (6 bases). Trimming removed 2 bases at V and 1 base at J, with 11 bases between. CDR1 is MNHNY, CDR2 SVGAGI, per germline (reference sequence). CDR3 size: 15 residues. The CDR3: CASSYRGSRNTEAFF. CDR3 coding DNA: TGTGCCAGCAGTTACAGGGGGTCTAGGAACACTGAAGCTTTCTTT.

The chain joins TRBV7-9 to TRBJ2-4, with 10 positions matching TRBD2. The end of the DNA is better explained by TRBJ2-5, so the J call may be wrong. The CDR3 sequence is 17 residues long. Germline lookup yields CDR1 SEHNR and CDR2 FQNEAQ (reference sequence). CDR3: CASSLGGSGGRGGTQYF. The CDR3 coding sequence is TGTGCCAGCAGCTTAGGGGGTAGCGGGGGGAGGGGAGGGACCCAGTACTTC.

This clonotype has more than one count but fewer than ten. The CDR3 sequence is CASSRGVNSGNTIYF. In DNA form, the CDR3 reads TGTGCCAGCAGCCGCGGGGTAAACTCTGGAAACACCATATATTTT. This chain joins TRBV11-3 and TRBJ1-3; D is undetermined. The CDR3 runs 15 residues. Germline lookup yields CDR1 SGHNT and CDR2 YENEEA. Trimming took 5 bases from V and 0 from J, leaving 11 bases between them.

This clonotype was counted only a few times. The genes are TRBV6-1 and TRBJ2-1; no clear D gene. The DNA matches TRBJ2-5 better at its end, which makes the J call doubtful. Germline V lookup: CDR1 MNHNS, CDR2 SASEGT. CDR3 length: 14 amino acids. The CDR3 is CASSETGSPETQYF. In DNA, the CDR3 is TGTGCCAGCAGTGAGACGGGCAGTCCAGAGACCCAGTACTTC.

The table lists this clonotype with many counts. The chain has TRBV12-3 or TRBV12-4 and TRBJ2-1, with TRBD2 matching 16 bases. With the DNA end fitting TRBJ2-7 better, the J assignment may be wrong. CDR3 length: 15 residues. The CDR3 reads CASSPGLAGGPRQYF. The DNA of the CDR3 is TGTGCCAGCAGCCCGGGACTAGCGGGAGGGCCCCGGCAGTACTTC.

The chain recombines TRBV11-1 with TRBJ2-5, with D possibly TRBD1 on 6 matching bases. The J call may be incorrect, as the DNA end agrees better with TRBJ2-7. CDR3 length equals 14 residues. Germline V gene data show CDR1 as SGHAT and CDR2 as FQDESV (reference sequence). DNA for the CDR3: TGTGCCAGCAGCCGTCGTTCAGGGGTCTACGAGCAGTACTTC. Translating gives CASSRRSGVYEQYF.

This clonotype has ten or more counts. CDR3 amino acids: CASSSRGRDIQYF. In DNA form, the CDR3 reads TGTGCCAGCAGCAGTAGGGGGCGGGACATTCAGTACTTC. The chain links TRBV12-3 or TRBV12-4 to TRBJ2-4; 7 bases line up with TRBD1. This CDR3 has 13 amino acids. V lost 6 bases, J lost 8 bases, and 7 bases stayed unmatched.

Comment on this clonotype: This CDR3 is missing its conserved last phenylalanine or tryptophan, likely due to a read error. The J gene is TRBJ2-7, the V gene TRBV27, with TRBD2 matching over 8 bases. V was pared by 6 bases and J by 7 bases, with 11 bases of the junction left unmatched. The CDR3 contains 14 residues. CDR1 MNHEY and CDR2 SMNVEV come from the germline V gene (reference sequence). CDR3 region: CASSPAQAGAEQYL. The CDR3 region has the DNA TGTGCCAGCAGCCCCGCACAAGCGGGGGCTGAGCAGTACTTG.

Relative to its sample, this clonotype is medium-sized (0.01 to 0.1%). The chain links TRBV6-1 to TRBJ2-1; 10 nucleotides agree with TRBD1. CDR1 is MNHNS, CDR2 SASEGT, per germline. This CDR3 is built from 16 residues. V was clipped by 5 bases and J by 6 bases; unmatched bases: 10. CDR3 DNA: TGTGCCAGCAGTAGAAATGCAGGGACAGGGGTCAATGAGCAGTTCTTC. It translates to CASSRNAGTGVNEQFF.

V is TRBV27 and J is TRBJ1-6; D remains ambiguous. The CDR3 is made up of 13 amino acids. In germline, CDR1 is MNHEY, CDR2 SMNVEV (reference sequence). Trimming pared 5 bases from V and 6 bases from J, leaving 8 bases between. The CDR3 here is CASSHGLNSPLHF. The CDR3 bases are TGTGCCAGCAGTCACGGTCTTAATTCACCCCTCCACTTT.

This clonotype appeared a few times. The chain uses TRBV10-3 and TRBJ1-1, with 7 bases that match TRBD1. This CDR3 is built from 15 residues. The germline CDR1 and CDR2 sequences are ENHRY and SYGVKD. Germline trimming cut 10 bases from V and 0 bases from J; bases unmatched to any gene: 11. CDR3 bases: TGTGCCACCCTTAGGACAGGCACTTTGAACACTGAAGCTTTCTTT. Its protein product is CATLRTGTLNTEAFF.

The genes are TRBV4-1 and TRBJ1-2; D gene ambiguous. This CDR3 comprises 16 residues. Trimming took 1 base from V and 0 from J, leaving 12 bases between them. Germline-derived CDR1 and CDR2 are MGHRA and YSYEKL. CDR3 residues: CASSQGLASSNYGYTF. The CDR3 region has the DNA TGCGCCAGCAGCCAAGGGCTCGCCTCTTCTAACTATGGCTACACCTTC.

The gene calls are TRBV6-4 and TRBJ2-1; 11 bases map to TRBD2. The CDR3 totals 15 residues. CDR1 MRHNA and CDR2 SNTAGT come from the germline V gene. With 5 bases clipped from V and 8 bases from J, the junction kept 8 bases outside the gene matches. The CDR3 here is CASSLAGGPKYEQFF. In DNA form, the CDR3 reads TGTGCCAGCAGTTTAGCGGGAGGGCCGAAATATGAGCAGTTCTTC.

This clonotype was recorded at least ten times. The rearrangement joins TRBV12-3 or TRBV12-4 to TRBJ2-1; 7 positions agree with TRBD1. After removal of 4 bases from V and 2 bases from J, the junction contained 11 bases not matched to a gene. The CDR3 spans 17 residues. The CDR3 here is CASSSEWDSTAYNEQFF. In DNA form, the CDR3 reads TGTGCCAGCAGTTCAGAGTGGGACAGTACAGCCTACAATGAGCAGTTCTTC.

This clonotype was detected many times. This chain links TRBV7-8 with TRBJ2-1; a possible D gene is TRBD1 (5 bases). Deletions cut 2 bases from V and 13 bases from J, with 33 bases between. The CDR3 is made up of 19 amino acids. Germline V gene data show CDR1 as SGHVS and CDR2 as FQNEAQ. The CDR3 protein is CASSLSRRVTVLVSETQFF. CDR3 nucleotide sequence: TGTGCCAGCAGCTTAAGTCGCAGGGTGACCGTTTTGGTTAGTGAGACCCAGTTCTTC. Based on the CDR3 plus reference TRBV7-8 and TRBJ2-1, the full variable domain is GAGVSQSPRYKVAKRGQDVALRCDPISGHVSLFWYQQALGQGPEFLTYFQNEAQLDKSGLPSDRFFAERPEGSVSTLKIQRTQQEDSAVYLCASSLSRRVTVLVSETQFFGPGTRLTVL.

The sample holds a few counts of this clonotype. The chain links TRBV27 to TRBJ2-5; 13 bases align to TRBD2. V lost 6 bases to trimming and J lost 11 bases; unmatched junction nucleotides: 9. The germline CDR1 and CDR2 sequences are MNHEY and SMNVEV (reference sequence). The length of the CDR3 is 14 residues. The CDR3 loop reads CASRRLAGGDEQYF. The CDR3 nucleotides are TGTGCCAGCAGGAGACTAGCGGGGGGCGATGAGCAGTACTTC.

The CDR3 DNA sequence: TGTGCCCCCGACCGGACAGGAAAAGAGACCCAGTACTTC. Residues: CAPDRTGKETQYF. This chain links TRBV6-1 with TRBJ2-5; 7 positions agree with TRBD1. The CDR3 is 13 amino acids. V shed 11 bases and J 3 bases; nucleotides not matched to a gene: 9. Germline values: CDR1 MNHNS, CDR2 SASEGT.